The 2 T cell receptor beta chains below were found in one sample sequenced in a study of cytomegalovirus exposure and HLA in healthy donors. PCR primers comprised 60 Vbeta and 13 Jbeta primers. Here immunoSEQ multiplex PCR was the method, and the copy in TCRdb shows in-frame clones only, minus some. Here the sample spans fewer than 200,000 clones, around 77% being singletons. Sequencing used PBMCs. The receptor source for this set is a man in his 60s in good health and CMV-seronegative.

This clone occurred a few times. V and J are TRBV28 and TRBJ2-2; 7 nucleotides match TRBD1. The germline V gene has CDR1 MDHEN and CDR2 SYDVKM. The CDR3 sequence is 14 residues long. Germline trimming cut 8 bases from V and 0 bases from J; bases unmatched to any gene: 3. CDR3 coding DNA: TGTGCCAGCCTGACAGGGACGAACACCGGGGAGCTGTTTTTT. It yields the protein CASLTGTNTGELFF.

This clone came up once. The rearrangement uses TRBV29-1 and TRBJ2-3, with 9 bases aligning to TRBD1. CDR3 length: 14 residues. CDR1 and CDR2 from the germline V gene are SQVTM and ANQGSEA. After removal of 6 bases from V and 1 base from J, the junction contained 5 bases not matched to a gene. The CDR3 loop reads CSVARTGGTDTQYF. CDR3 nucleotide sequence: TGCAGCGTCGCCCGGACAGGGGGCACAGATACGCAGTATTTT.